A single sample is the source of the 16 T cell receptor beta chains below, sequenced in a study of blood T cell repertoires in COVID-19 (dated by TCRdb to 2018 to 2021). Libraries were built with the immunoSEQ multiplex PCR assay. The immuneACCESS repertoire file appears here via TCRdb, limited to in-frame rearrangements. These files lack a portion of the clones; in checked studies, under half of the deficit traces to unresolved V genes, and the cause of the others is not known. The sample table holds some 200,000 clones, of which 65% to 90% were seen once. 4% to 4.5% of the sample rests with the top ten. The sequencing sample was made of peripheral blood. The source is a man between 45 and 60 years old with acute or convalescent COVID-19.

V gene TRBV30 combines with J gene TRBJ1-6; no clear D. The germline CDR1 and CDR2 sequences are GTSNPN and SVGIG (reference sequence). V was clipped by 7 bases and J by 7 bases, with 14 bases between them. The CDR3 covers 13 residues. The CDR3 nucleotides read TGTGCCTTCGATGGAGGGCGGAATTCACCCCTCCACTTT. Residues: CAFDGGRNSPLHF.

The chain combines TRBV18 with TRBJ2-1; 7 bases match TRBD2. In germline, CDR1 is KGHSH, CDR2 LQKENI. This CDR3 region has 14 residues. The V gene end was trimmed by 3 bases and the J gene end by 8 bases; junction bases not matched to a gene: 7. CDR3 DNA: TGTGCCAGCTCACCCGTAGGGAGGGGCTATGAGCAGTTCTTC. It specifies CASSPVGRGYEQFF.

This clone was picked up a small number of times. The chain joins TRBV18 to TRBJ2-7; TRBD2 matches 8 bases. CDR1 and CDR2 from the germline V gene are KGHSH and LQKENI. The CDR3 totals 16 residues. The V segment lost 4 bases and the J segment 7 bases; nucleotides outside the gene matches: 15. The CDR3 region is CASSLTGAGGKKEQYF. The DNA of the CDR3 is TGTGCCAGCTCACTCACTGGGGCGGGGGGAAAGAAGGAGCAGTACTTC. Complete variable domain (other parts from reference TRBV18 and TRBJ2-7): NAGVMQNPRHLVRRRGQEARLRCSPMKGHSHVYWYRQLPEEGLKFMVYLQKENIIDESGMPKERFSAEFPKEGPSILRIQQVVRGDSAAYFCASSLTGAGGKKEQYFGPGTRLTVT.

The chain recombines TRBV7-8 with TRBJ1-1; a weak D match, TRBD1 (5 bases). V lost 4 bases and J 1 base, leaving 13 bases between the germline ends. This CDR3 region has 15 residues. CDR1 SGHVS and CDR2 FQNEAQ come from the germline V gene. This CDR3 reads CASSSLGGGNTEAFF. CDR3 nucleotides: TGTGCCAGCAGCTCCCTTGGCGGGGGGAACACTGAAGCTTTCTTT.

The chain combines TRBV10-3 with TRBJ1-5; D gene ambiguous. The CDR3 is 14 amino acids. Germline CDR1 ENHRY, CDR2 SYGVKD. Trimming removed 4 bases at V and 0 bases at J, with 7 bases between. CDR3 coding DNA: TGTGCCATCAGTGGACAATATAGCAATCAGCCCCAGCATTTT. The encoded protein is CAISGQYSNQPQHF.

The rearrangement uses TRBV6-6 and TRBJ2-2; TRBD2 aligns across 15 bases. The V and J ends lost 6 bases and 3 bases, in that order; junction bases with no gene match: 14. There are 20 residues in the CDR3. Germline values: CDR1 MNHNY, CDR2 SVGAGI (reference sequence). This CDR3 reads CASSHPRTSGGARDTGELFF. CDR3 nucleotides: TGTGCCAGCAGCCACCCGAGGACTAGCGGGGGGGCCCGAGACACCGGGGAGCTGTTTTTT.

This chain uses TRBV6-6 with TRBJ1-5; 7 bases line up with TRBD1. The CDR3 runs 14 residues. Germline V gene sequence: CDR1 MNHNY, CDR2 SVGAGI (reference sequence). Trimming at V came to 2 bases and at J to 5 bases, leaving 3 bases not matched to a gene. CDR3 bases: TGTGCCAGCAGTTACCGGGACAGCTATCAGCCCCAGCATTTT. Its translation is CASSYRDSYQPQHF.

Written as DNA, the CDR3 is TGTGCCAGCAGCCGTCCGGGACAGGGGGCAGGAGAGACCCAGTACTTC. As protein: CASSRPGQGAGETQYF. This chain connects TRBV5-5 to TRBJ2-5, with 12 positions matching TRBD1. The germline CDR1 and CDR2 sequences are SGHKS and YYEKEE (reference sequence). There are 16 residues in the CDR3. V lost 4 bases and J lost 4; bases outside the gene matches: 8.

The genes are TRBV18 and TRBJ2-2, with TRBD1 identical over 12 bases. V lost 1 base and J lost 4; bases outside the gene matches: 4. The CDR3 has 17 amino acids. In germline, CDR1 is KGHSH, CDR2 LQKENI. The CDR3 loop reads CASSPQGQGAGTGELFF. The CDR3 nucleotides read TGTGCCAGCTCACCACAGGGACAGGGGGCCGGCACCGGGGAGCTGTTTTTT.

The gene calls are TRBV5-1 and TRBJ2-2; 10 nucleotides match TRBD2. The V gene end was trimmed by 5 bases and the J gene end by 2 bases; junction bases not matched to a gene: 3. Germline-derived CDR1 and CDR2 are SGHRS and YFSETQ. The CDR3 is 15 residues long. The CDR3 here is CASRRTSGNTGELFF. CDR3 DNA: TGCGCCAGCAGAAGGACTAGCGGAAACACCGGGGAGCTGTTTTTT.

The chain joins TRBV7-3 to TRBJ2-3; D unresolved. CDR1 and CDR2 from the germline V gene are SGHTA and FQGTGA. V lost 2 bases and J lost 5, with 17 bases in between. CDR3 length: 16 amino acids. CDR3 nucleotide sequence: TGTGCCAGCAGCTTAGGTGGCTACCCCGCGGTAGATACGCAGTATTTT. Translating it yields CASSLGGYPAVDTQYF.

This clone occurred a few times. The chain combines TRBV30 with TRBJ1-5; D is undetermined. The V gene's germline CDR1 is GTSNPN and CDR2 SVGIG (reference sequence). Deletions cut 2 bases from V and 7 bases from J, with 12 bases between. There are 13 residues in the CDR3. The CDR3 DNA follows: TGTGCCTGGAGTTACCTCGGCGGGCAGCCCCAGCATTTT. The encoded protein is CAWSYLGGQPQHF.

This sequence joins TRBV5-4 and TRBJ1-1, with D perhaps TRBD1 (6 bases). V was trimmed by 3 bases and J by 9 bases, leaving 12 bases between them. The CDR3 is 12 amino acids. Germline V gene data show CDR1 as SGHNT and CDR2 as YYREEE (reference sequence). Here the CDR3 DNA reads TGTGCCAGCAGCTCCGGACAGTTCCAAGCTTTCTTT. Its translation: CASSSGQFQAFF.

In nucleotides, the CDR3 is TGCGCCAGCAGCCCGGGACAGGGGGCTGGGAATCAGCCCCAGCATTTT. This gives the protein CASSPGQGAGNQPQHF. V is TRBV5-1 and J is TRBJ1-5, with 12 bases matching TRBD1. This CDR3 has 16 amino acids. Germline V gene lookup returns CDR1 SGHRS and CDR2 YFSETQ. J was trimmed by 4 bases and V by 4 bases; bases with no gene match: 6.

The V call is TRBV7-6, the J call TRBJ2-7; 9 nucleotides agree with TRBD1. This CDR3 region has 15 residues. J was trimmed by 6 bases and V by 1 base; bases with no gene match: 7. CDR1 is SGHVS and CDR2 is FNYEAQ in the germline V gene. The CDR3 is CASSLESQGAGEQYF. The CDR3 region has the DNA TGTGCCAGCAGCTTAGAATCACAGGGGGCTGGCGAGCAGTACTTC. The variable domain in full, with the rest retrieved from reference TRBV7-6 and TRBJ2-7, is GAGVSQSPRYKVTKRGQDVALRCDPISGHVSLYWYRQALGQGPEFLTYFNYEAQQDKSGLPNDRFSAERPEGSISTLTIQRTEQRDSAMYRCASSLESQGAGEQYFGPGTRLTVT.

This chain links TRBV7-9 with TRBJ2-2; D gene ambiguous. This CDR3 has 12 residues. Germline loops: CDR1 SEHNR, CDR2 FQNEAQ (reference sequence). V lost 1 base and J lost 6, with 3 bases in between. CDR3 nucleotides: TGTGCCAGCAGCTTAGAGCCCGGGGAGCTGTTTTTT. Translating gives CASSLEPGELFF.